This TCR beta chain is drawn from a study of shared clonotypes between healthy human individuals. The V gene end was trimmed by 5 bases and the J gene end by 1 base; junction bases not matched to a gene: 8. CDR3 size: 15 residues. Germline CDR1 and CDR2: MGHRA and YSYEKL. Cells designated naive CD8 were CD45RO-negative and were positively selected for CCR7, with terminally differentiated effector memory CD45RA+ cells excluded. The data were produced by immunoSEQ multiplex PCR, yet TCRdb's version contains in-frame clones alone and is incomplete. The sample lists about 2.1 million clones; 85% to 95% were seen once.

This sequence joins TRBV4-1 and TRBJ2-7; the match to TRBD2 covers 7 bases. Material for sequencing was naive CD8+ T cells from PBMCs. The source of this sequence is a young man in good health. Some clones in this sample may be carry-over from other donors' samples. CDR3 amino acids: CASSERASGSYEQYF. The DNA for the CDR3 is TGCGCCAGCAGCGAGAGGGCTAGCGGTTCCTACGAGCAGTACTTC.